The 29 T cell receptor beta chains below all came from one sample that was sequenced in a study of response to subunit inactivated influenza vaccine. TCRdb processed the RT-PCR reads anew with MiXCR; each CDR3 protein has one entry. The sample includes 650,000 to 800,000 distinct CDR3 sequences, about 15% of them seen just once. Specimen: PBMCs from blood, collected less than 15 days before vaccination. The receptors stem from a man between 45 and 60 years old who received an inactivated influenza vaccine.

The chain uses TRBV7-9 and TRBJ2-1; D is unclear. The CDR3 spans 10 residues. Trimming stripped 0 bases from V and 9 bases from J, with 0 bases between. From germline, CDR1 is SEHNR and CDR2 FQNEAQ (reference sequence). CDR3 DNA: TGTGCCAGCAGCTTAGCTGAGCAGTTCTTC. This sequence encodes CASSLAEQFF. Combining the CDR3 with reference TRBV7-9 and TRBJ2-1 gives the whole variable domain DTGVSQNPRHKITKRGQNVTFRCDPISEHNRLYWYRQTLGQGPEFLTYFQNEAQLEKSRLLSDRFSAERPKGSFSTLEIQRTEQGDSAMYLCASSLAEQFFGPGTRLTVL.

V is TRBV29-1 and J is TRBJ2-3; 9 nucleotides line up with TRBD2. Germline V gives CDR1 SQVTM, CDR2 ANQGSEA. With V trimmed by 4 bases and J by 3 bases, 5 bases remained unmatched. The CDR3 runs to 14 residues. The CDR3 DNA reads TGCAGCGTTGTAGTTAGCGGGAGAACAGATACGCAGTATTTT. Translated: CSVVVSGRTDTQYF.

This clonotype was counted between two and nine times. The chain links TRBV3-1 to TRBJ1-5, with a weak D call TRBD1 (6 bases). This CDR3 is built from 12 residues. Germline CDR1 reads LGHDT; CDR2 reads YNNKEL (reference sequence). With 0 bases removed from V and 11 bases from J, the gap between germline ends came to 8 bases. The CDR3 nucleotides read TGTGCCAGCAGCCAAGATACAGGGTCCCAGCATTTT. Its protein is CASSQDTGSQHF. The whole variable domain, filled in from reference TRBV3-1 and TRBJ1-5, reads DTAVSQTPKYLVTQMGNDKSIKCEQNLGHDTMYWYKQDSKKFLKIMFSYNNKELIINETVPNRFSPKSPDKAHLNLHINSLELGDSAVYFCASSQDTGSQHFGDGTRLSIL.

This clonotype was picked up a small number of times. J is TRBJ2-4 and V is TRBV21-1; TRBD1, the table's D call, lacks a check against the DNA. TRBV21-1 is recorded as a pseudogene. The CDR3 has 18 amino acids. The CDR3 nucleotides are TGTGCCACCAAACTTGGGACAGCTACCGACCTAGCCAAAAACATTCAGTACTTC. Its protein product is CATKLGTATDLAKNIQYF.

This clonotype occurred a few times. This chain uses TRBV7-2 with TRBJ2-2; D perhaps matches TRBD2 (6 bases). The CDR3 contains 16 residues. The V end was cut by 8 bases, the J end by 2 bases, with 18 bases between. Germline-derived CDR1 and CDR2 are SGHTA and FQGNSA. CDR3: CASLTSQGLNTGELFF. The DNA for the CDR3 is TGTGCCAGCCTTACCTCCCAGGGACTTAACACCGGGGAGCTGTTTTTT.

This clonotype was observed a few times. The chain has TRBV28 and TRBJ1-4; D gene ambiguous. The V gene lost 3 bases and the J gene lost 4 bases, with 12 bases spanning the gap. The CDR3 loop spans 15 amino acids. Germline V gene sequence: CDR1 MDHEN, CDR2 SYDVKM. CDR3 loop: CASSFVPGSNEKLFF. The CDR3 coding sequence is TGTGCCAGCAGTTTCGTTCCGGGAAGTAATGAAAAACTGTTTTTT.

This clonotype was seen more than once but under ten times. The CDR3 loop reads CASSPTGEHYEQYF. In nucleotides, the CDR3 is TGTGCCAGCAGTCCGACAGGGGAGCATTACGAGCAGTACTTC. The genes are TRBV27 and TRBJ2-7; 8 bases are a match to TRBD1. V was clipped by 5 bases and J by 4 bases; unmatched bases: 7. This CDR3 comprises 14 residues. Germline CDR1 and CDR2: MNHEY and SMNVEV (reference sequence).

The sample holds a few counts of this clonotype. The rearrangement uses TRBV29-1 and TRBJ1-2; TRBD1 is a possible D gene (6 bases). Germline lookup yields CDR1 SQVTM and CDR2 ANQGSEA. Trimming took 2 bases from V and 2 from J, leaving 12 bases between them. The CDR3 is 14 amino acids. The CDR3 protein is CSVEYGGGNYGYTF. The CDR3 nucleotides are TGCAGCGTTGAATATGGGGGCGGGAACTATGGCTACACCTTC.

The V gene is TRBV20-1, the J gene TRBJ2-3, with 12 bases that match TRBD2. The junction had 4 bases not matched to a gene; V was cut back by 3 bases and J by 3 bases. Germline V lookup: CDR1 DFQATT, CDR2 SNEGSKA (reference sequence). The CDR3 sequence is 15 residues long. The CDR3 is CSASMTSGRTDTQYF. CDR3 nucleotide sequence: TGCAGTGCTAGCATGACTAGCGGGAGAACAGATACGCAGTATTTT.

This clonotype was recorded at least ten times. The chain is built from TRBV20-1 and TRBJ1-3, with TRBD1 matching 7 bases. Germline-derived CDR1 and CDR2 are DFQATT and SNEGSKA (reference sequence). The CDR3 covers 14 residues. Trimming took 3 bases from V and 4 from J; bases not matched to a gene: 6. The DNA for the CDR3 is TGCAGTGCTAGTGGACAGGTCGCGGGAAACACCATATATTTT. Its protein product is CSASGQVAGNTIYF.

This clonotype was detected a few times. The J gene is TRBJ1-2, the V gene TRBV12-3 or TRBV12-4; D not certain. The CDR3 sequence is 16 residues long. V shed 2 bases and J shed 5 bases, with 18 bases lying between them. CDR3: CASSLIGGQILYGYTF. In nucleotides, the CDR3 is TGTGCCAGCAGTTTAATCGGAGGGCAGATTCTTTATGGCTACACCTTC.

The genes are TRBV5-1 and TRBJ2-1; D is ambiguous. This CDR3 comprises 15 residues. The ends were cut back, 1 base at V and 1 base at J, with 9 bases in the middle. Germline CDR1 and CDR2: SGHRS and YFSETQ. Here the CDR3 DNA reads TGCGCCAGCAGCTTGAACGGCGTATCCTACAATGAGCAGTTCTTC. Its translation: CASSLNGVSYNEQFF.

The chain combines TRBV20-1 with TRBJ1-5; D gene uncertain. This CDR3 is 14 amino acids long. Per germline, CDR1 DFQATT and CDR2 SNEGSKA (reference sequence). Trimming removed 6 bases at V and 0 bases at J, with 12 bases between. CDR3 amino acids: CSANVDISNQPQHF. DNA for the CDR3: TGCAGTGCAAACGTTGACATTAGCAATCAGCCCCAGCATTTT.

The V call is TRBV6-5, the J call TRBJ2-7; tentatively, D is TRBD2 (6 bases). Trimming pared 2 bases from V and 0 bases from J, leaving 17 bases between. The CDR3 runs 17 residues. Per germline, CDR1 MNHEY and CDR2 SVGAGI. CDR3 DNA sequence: TGTGCCAGCAGTTACCAGCCCGGGGGTAGGAGCTCCTACGAGCAGTACTTC. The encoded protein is CASSYQPGGRSSYEQYF.

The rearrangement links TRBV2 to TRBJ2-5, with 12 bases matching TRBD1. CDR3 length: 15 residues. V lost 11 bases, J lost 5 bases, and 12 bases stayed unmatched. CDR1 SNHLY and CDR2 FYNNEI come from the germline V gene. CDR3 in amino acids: CAAKRGTGGRETQYF. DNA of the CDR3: TGTGCCGCTAAACGAGGGACAGGGGGCCGGGAGACCCAGTACTTC.

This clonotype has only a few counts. CDR3 loop: CASSLVGLRTGELFF. The CDR3 bases are TGTGCCAGCAGCTTAGTGGGACTGAGGACCGGGGAGCTGTTTTTT. The genes are TRBV11-2 and TRBJ2-2; D might be TRBD2 (6 bases). There are 15 residues in the CDR3. Deletions cut 1 base from V and 5 bases from J, with 11 bases between. The V gene's germline CDR1 is SGHAT and CDR2 FQNNGV.

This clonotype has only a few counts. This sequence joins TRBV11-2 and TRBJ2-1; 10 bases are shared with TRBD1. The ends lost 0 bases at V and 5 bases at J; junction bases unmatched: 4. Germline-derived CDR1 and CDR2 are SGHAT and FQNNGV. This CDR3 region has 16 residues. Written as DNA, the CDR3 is TGTGCCAGCAGCTTAGATTTAGGGACAGGGGACAATGAGCAGTTCTTC. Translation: CASSLDLGTGDNEQFF. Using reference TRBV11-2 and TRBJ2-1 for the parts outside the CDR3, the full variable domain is EAGVAQSPRYKIIEKRQSVAFWCNPISGHATLYWYQQILGQGPKLLIQFQNNGVVDDSQLPKDRFSAERLKGVDSTLKIQPAKLEDSAVYLCASSLDLGTGDNEQFFGPGTRLTVL.

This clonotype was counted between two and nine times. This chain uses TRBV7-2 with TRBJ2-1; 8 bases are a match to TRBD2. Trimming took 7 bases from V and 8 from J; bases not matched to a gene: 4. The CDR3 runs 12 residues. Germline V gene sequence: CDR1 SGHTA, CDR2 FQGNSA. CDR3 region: CASTHSGDEQFF. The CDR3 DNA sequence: TGTGCCAGCACCCATAGCGGGGATGAGCAGTTCTTC.

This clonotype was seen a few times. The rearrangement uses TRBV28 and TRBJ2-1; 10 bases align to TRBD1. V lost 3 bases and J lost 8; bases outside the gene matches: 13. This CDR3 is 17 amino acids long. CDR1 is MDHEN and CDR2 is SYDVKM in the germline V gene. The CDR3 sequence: CASSFYPGQGVIYEQFF. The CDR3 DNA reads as TGTGCCAGCAGTTTTTATCCTGGACAGGGGGTAATCTATGAGCAGTTCTTC.

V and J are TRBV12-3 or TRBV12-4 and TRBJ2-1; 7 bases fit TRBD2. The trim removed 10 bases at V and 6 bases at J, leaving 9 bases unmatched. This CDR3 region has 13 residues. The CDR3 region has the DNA TGTGCCACTAGAGGGACTACGATCAATGAGCAGTTCTTC. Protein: CATRGTTINEQFF.

CDR3 DNA sequence: TGTGCCAGCAGTCACGGACTAGCGGGGCGGGAGACCCAGTACTTC. Translating it yields CASSHGLAGRETQYF. V is TRBV6-5 and J is TRBJ2-5; 12 bases match TRBD2. The length of the CDR3 is 15 residues. V dropped 5 bases and J dropped 5; count of bases not matched to a gene: 6. Germline loops: CDR1 MNHEY, CDR2 SVGAGI.

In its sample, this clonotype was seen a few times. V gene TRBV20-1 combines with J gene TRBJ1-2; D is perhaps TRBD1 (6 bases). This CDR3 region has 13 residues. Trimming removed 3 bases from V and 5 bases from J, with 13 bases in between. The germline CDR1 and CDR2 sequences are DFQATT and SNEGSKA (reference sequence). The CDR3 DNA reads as TGCAGTGCTAGCGGGGGGCGCTTGTATGGCTACACCTTC. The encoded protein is CSASGGRLYGYTF.

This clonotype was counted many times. The CDR3 bases are TGTGCCAGCAGCGCCTGGACATCCTGGAGGGAAAAACTGTTTTTT. The encoded protein is CASSAWTSWREKLFF. J is TRBJ1-4 and V is TRBV7-9, with D tentatively TRBD1 (5 bases). CDR3 size: 15 residues. V gave up 5 bases and J gave up 8 bases, with 18 bases separating them. Germline assignment: CDR1 SEHNR and CDR2 FQNEAQ (reference sequence).

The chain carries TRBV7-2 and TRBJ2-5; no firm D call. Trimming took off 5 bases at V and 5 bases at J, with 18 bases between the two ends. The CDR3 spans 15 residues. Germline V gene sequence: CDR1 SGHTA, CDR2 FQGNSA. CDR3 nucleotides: TGTGCCAGCAGCCCGTCGGGCCTAATCCAGGAGACCCAGTACTTC. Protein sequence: CASSPSGLIQETQYF.

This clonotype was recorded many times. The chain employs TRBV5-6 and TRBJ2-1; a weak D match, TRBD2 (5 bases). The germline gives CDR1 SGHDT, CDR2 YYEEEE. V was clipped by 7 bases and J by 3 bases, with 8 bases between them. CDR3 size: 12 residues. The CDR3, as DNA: TGTGCCAGCTTCCGGGACTACAATGAGCAGTTCTTC. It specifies CASFRDYNEQFF.

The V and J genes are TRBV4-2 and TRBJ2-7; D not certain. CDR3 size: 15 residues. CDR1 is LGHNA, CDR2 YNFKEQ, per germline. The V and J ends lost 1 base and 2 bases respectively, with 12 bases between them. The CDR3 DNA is TGTGCCAGCAGCCAAGGCGTGACGGATCCCTACGAGCAGTACTTC. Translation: CASSQGVTDPYEQYF.

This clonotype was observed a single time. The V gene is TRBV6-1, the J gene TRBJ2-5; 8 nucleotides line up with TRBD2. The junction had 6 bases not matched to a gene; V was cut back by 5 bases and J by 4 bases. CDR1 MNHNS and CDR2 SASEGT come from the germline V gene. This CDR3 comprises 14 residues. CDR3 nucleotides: TGTGCCAGCAGTCCGGGACTAGTGACAGAGACCCAGTACTTC. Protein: CASSPGLVTETQYF.

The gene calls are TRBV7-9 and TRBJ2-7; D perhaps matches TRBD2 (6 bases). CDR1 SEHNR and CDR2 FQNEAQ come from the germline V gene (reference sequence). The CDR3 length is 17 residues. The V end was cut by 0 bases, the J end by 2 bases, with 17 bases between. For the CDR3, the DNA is TGTGCCAGCAGCTTAGCTCCGGGGACTGGGTCGACCTACGAGCAGTACTTC. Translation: CASSLAPGTGSTYEQYF.

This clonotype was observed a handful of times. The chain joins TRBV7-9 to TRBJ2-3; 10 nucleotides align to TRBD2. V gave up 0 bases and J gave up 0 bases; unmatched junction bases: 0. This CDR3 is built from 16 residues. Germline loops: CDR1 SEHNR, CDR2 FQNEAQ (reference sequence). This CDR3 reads CASSLATSGSTDTQYF. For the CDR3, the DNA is TGTGCCAGCAGCTTAGCGACTAGCGGGAGCACAGATACGCAGTATTTT.